This entry concerns a single TCR beta chain. The data stem from a study of shared clonotypes between healthy human individuals. Libraries were prepared by immunoSEQ multiplex PCR; TCRdb keeps only in-frame clonotypes and omits some of them. The table includes roughly 1 million clones, more than 65% detected once. V was pared by 2 bases and J by 2 bases, with 10 bases between. The CDR3 length is 14 residues. Germline V gives CDR1 KGHSH, CDR2 LQKENI. The sample taken for sequencing was memory CD4+ T cells sorted from blood. Subset denoted: CD45RA-negative fraction. This sequence joins TRBV18 and TRBJ2-7; D call uncertain. The receptor comes from a man younger than 30 in good health. CDR3 amino acids: CASSPLYRAYEQYF. The DNA for the CDR3 is TGTGCCAGCTCACCATTGTACAGAGCCTACGAGCAGTACTTC.